The text below deals with one TCR beta chain. This CDR3 has 14 amino acids. Deletions cut 4 bases from V and 5 bases from J, with 14 bases between. CDR1 and CDR2 (germline): MNHEY, SVGAGI. The cDNA had a unique molecular identifier and a template-switch universal primer site. MiXCR, run by TCRdb on the 5' RACE reads, gives a single entry per CDR3 protein. There are 500,000 to 550,000 distinct CDR3 sequences in the sample; around 20% occur only once, and under 0.95% lies in the top ten. The data derive from a study of identical twins. This sample was shared with a second study, whose subject was T cells expressing NK-cell markers. That source adds: It was sorted CD3+CD56-NKG2C+, CD3+CD56+NKG2C- and CD3+CD56+NKG2C+ T cells that provided the TCR beta repertoires.

The source is a woman younger than 35 in good health. The specimen sequenced was CD4+ T cells sorted from blood. The rearrangement links TRBV6-5 to TRBJ1-2, with D perhaps matching TRBD1 (5 bases). CDR3 DNA: TGTGCCAGCAGTTCCGACAGACGAACTTATGGCTACACCTTC. Residues: CASSSDRRTYGYTF.